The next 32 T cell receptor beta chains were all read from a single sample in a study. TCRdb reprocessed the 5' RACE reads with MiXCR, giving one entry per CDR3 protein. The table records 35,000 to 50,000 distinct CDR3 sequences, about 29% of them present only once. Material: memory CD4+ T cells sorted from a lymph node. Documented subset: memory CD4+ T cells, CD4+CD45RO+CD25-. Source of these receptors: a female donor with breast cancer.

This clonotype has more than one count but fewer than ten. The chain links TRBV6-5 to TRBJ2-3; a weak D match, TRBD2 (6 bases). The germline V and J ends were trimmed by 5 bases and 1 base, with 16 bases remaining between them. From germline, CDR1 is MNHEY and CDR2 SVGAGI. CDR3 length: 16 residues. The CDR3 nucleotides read TGTGCCAGCAGTCGATCTCTCGGGGGAGGCACAGATACGCAGTATTTT. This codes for CASSRSLGGGTDTQYF.

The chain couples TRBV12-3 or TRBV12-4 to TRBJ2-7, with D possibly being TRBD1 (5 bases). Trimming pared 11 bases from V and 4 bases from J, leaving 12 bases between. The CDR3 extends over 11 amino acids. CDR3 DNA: TGTGCCTCAGGGAATTTTTACGAGCAGTACTTC. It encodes CASGNFYEQYF.

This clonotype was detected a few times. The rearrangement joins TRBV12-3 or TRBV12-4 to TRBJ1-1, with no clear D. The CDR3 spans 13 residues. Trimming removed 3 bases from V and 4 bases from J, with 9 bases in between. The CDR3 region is CASSLAWGTEAFF. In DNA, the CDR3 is TGTGCCAGCAGTTTGGCATGGGGCACTGAAGCTTTCTTT.

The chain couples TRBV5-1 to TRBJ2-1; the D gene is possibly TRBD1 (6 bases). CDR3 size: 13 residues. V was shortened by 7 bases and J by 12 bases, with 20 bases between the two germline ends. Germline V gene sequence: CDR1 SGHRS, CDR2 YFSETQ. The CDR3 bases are TGCGCCAGCGTACTCTCTACAGGGAAACGGCAGTTCTTC. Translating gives CASVLSTGKRQFF.

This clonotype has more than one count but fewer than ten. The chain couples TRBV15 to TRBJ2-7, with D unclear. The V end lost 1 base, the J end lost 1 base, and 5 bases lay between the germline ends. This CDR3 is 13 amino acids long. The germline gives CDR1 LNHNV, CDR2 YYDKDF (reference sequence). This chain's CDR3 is CATSRAKSYEQYF. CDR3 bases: TGTGCCACCAGCAGAGCCAAGTCCTACGAGCAGTACTTC.

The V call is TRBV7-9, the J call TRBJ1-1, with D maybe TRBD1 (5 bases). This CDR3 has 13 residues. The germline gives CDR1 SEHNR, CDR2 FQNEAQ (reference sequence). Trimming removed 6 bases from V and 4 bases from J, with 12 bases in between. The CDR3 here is CASRSTGSTEAFF. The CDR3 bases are TGTGCCAGCAGATCTACAGGCTCCACTGAAGCTTTCTTT.

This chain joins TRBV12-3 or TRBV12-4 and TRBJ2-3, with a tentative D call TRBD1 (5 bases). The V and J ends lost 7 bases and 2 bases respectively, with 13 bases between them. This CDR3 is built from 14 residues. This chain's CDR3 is CASTLKGYTDTQYF. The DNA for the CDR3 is TGTGCCAGCACCCTAAAGGGGTACACAGATACGCAGTATTTT.

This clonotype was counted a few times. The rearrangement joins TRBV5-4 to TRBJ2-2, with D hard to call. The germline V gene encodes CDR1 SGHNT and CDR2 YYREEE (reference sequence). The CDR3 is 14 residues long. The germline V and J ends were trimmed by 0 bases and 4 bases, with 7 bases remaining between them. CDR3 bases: TGTGCCAGCAGCTTGGTACCCTCCACCGGGGAGCTGTTTTTT. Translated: CASSLVPSTGELFF.

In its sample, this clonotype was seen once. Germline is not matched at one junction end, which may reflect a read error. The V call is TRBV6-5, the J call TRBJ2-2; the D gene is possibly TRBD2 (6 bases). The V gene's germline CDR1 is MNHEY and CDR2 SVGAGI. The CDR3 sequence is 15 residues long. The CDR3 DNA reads TGTGCCAGCAGTTATCCGGGACTTGGCACCGGGGAGCTGTTTTTC. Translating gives CASSYPGLGTGELFF.

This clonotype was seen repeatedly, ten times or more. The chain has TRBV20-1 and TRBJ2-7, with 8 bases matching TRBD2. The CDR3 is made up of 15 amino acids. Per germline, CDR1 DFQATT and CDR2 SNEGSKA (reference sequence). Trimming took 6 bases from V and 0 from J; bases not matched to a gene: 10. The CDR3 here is CSATASGRGSYEQYF. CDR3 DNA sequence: TGCAGTGCAACAGCTAGCGGGCGGGGCTCCTACGAGCAGTACTTC.

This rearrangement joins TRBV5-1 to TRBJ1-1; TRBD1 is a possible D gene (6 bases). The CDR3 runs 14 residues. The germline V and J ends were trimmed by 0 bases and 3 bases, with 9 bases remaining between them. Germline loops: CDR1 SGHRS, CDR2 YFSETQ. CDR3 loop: CASSLAGADTEAFF. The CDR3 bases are TGCGCCAGCAGCTTGGCAGGGGCGGACACTGAAGCTTTCTTT.

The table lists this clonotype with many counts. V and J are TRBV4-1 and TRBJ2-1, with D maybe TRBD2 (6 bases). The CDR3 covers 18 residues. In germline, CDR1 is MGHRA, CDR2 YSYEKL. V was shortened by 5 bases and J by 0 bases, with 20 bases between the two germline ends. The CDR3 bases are TGCGCCAGCAGCTTCCGCCCCGGAGGGGTTGGCTCCTACAATGAGCAGTTCTTC. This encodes CASSFRPGGVGSYNEQFF.

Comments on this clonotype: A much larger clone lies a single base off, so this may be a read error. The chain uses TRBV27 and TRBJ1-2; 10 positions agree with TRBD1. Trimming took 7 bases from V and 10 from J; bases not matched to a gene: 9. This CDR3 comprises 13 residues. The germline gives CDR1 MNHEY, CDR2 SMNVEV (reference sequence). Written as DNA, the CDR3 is TGTGCCAGCACTCCAGGGACAGGGGACGACTACACCTTC. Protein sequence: CASTPGTGDDYTF.

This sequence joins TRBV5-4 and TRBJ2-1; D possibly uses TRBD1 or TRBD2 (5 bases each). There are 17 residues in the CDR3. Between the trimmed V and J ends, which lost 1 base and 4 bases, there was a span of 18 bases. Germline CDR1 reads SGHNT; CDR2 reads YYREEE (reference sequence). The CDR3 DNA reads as TGTGCCAGCAGCTTGTCCTGGTCCGGGGACCAATACAATGAGCAGTTCTTC. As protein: CASSLSWSGDQYNEQFF.

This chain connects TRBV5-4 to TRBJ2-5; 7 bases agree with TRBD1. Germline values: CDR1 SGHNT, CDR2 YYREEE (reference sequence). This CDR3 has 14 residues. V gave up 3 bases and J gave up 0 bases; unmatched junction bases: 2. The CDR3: CASSSQGYQETQYF. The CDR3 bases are TGTGCCAGCAGCTCACAGGGGTACCAAGAGACCCAGTACTTC. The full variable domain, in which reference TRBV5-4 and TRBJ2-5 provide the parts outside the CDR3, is ETGVTQSPTHLIKTRGQQVTLRCSSQSGHNTVSWYQQALGQGPQFIFQYYREEENGRGNFPPRFSGLQFPNYSSELNVNALELDDSALYLCASSSQGYQETQYFGPGTRLLVL.

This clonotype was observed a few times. The CDR3 protein is CASSLVVGRRTDTQYF. The CDR3 DNA reads as TGTGCCAGCAGCTTAGTTGTGGGGAGACGCACAGATACGCAGTATTTT. This chain links TRBV7-8 with TRBJ2-3, with D maybe TRBD2 (5 bases). There are 16 residues in the CDR3. Trimming removed 1 base at V and 1 base at J, with 12 bases between. Germline V gene data show CDR1 as SGHVS and CDR2 as FQNEAQ.

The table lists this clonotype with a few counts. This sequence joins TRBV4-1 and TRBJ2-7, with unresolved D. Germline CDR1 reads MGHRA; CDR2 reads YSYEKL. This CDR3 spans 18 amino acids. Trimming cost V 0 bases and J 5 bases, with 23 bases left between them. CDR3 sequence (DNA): TGCGCCAGCAGCCAAGATTTTGCCCAGGAACGCCCTCTCGACGAGCAGTACTTC. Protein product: CASSQDFAQERPLDEQYF.

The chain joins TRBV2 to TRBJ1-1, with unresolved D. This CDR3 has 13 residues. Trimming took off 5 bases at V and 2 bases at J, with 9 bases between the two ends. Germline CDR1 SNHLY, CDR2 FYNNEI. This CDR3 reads CASSKDHNTEAFF. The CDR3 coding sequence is TGTGCCAGCAGTAAGGACCACAACACTGAAGCTTTCTTT.

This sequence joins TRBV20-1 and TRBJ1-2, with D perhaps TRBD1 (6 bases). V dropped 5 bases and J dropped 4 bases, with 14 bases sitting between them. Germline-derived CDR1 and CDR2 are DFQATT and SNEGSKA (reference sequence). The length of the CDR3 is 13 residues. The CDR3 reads CSADGGRSYGYTF. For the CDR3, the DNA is TGCAGTGCTGATGGGGGGCGAAGCTATGGCTACACCTTC.

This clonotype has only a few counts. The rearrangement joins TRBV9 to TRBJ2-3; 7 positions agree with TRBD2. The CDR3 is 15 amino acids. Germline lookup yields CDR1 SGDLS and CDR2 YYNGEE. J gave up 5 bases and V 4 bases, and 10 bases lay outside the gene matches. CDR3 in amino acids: CASSKGREWRDTQYF. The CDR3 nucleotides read TGTGCCAGCAGCAAGGGGAGGGAATGGAGAGATACGCAGTATTTT.

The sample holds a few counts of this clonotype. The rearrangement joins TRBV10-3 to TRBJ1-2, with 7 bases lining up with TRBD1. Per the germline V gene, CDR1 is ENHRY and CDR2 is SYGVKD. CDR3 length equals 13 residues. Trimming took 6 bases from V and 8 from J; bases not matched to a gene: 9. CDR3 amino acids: CAISEEGAGGYTF. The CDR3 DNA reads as TGTGCCATCAGCGAAGAGGGGGCGGGCGGCTACACCTTC.

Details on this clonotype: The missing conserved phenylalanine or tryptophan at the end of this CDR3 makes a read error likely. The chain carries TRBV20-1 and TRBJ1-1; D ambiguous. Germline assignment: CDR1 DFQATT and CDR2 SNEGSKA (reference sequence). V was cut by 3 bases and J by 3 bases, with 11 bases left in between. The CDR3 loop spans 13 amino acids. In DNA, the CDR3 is TGCAGTGCTAGGATAGGAGATTACACTGAAGCTTTCTCT. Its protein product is CSARIGDYTEAFS.

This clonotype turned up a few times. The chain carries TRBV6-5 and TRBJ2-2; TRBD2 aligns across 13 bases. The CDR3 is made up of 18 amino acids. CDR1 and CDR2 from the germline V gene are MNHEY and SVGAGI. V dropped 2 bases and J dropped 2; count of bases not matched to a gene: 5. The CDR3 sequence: CASSYPTSGGANTGELFF. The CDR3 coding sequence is TGTGCCAGCAGTTACCCTACTAGCGGGGGGGCCAACACCGGGGAGCTGTTTTTT.

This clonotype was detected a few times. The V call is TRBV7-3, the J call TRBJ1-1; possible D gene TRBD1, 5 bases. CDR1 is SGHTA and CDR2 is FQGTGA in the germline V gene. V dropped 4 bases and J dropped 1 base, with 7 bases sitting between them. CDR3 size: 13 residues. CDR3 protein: CASSYDRNTEAFF. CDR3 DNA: TGTGCCAGCAGCTACGACAGGAACACTGAAGCTTTCTTT.

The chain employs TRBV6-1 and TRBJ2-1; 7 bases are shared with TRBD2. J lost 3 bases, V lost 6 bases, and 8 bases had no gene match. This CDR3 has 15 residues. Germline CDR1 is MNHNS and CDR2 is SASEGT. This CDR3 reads CASRGQRDYYNEQFF. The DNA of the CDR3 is TGTGCCAGCAGAGGCCAGCGGGATTACTACAATGAGCAGTTCTTC.

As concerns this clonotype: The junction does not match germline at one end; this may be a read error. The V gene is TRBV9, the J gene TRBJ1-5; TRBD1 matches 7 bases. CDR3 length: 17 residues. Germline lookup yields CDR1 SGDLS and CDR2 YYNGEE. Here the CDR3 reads CASNVGGGLEGNQPQHF. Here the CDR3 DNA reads TGTGCCAGCAACGTAGGAGGGGGCCTGGAGGGCAATCAGCCCCAGCATTTT. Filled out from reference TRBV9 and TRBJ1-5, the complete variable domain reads DSGVTQTPKHLITATGQRVTLRCSPRSGDLSVYWYQQSLDQGLQFLIQYYNGEERAKGNILERFSAQQFPDLHSELNLSSLELGDSALYFCASNVGGGLEGNQPQHFGDGTRLSIL.

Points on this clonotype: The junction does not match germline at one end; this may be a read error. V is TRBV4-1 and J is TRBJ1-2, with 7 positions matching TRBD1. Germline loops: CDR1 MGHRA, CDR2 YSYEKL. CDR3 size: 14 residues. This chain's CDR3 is CTSSHGRGGEGYTF. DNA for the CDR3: TGCACCAGCAGCCACGGTCGAGGGGGCGAAGGCTACACCTTC.

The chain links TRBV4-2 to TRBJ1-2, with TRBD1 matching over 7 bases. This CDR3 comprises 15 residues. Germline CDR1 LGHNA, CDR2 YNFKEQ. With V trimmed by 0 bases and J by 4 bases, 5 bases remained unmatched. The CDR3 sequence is CASSQEGQVIYGYTF. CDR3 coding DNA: TGTGCCAGCAGCCAAGAAGGACAGGTCATCTATGGCTACACCTTC.

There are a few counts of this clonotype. CDR3 DNA sequence: TGTGCCAGCCAGGTCTTGAATGGCTACACCTTC. Amino acids: CASQVLNGYTF. The J gene is TRBJ1-2, the V gene TRBV2; unclear D gene. The ends were cut back, 8 bases at V and 6 bases at J, with 10 bases in the middle. CDR1 SNHLY and CDR2 FYNNEI come from the germline V gene. The CDR3 is 11 residues long.

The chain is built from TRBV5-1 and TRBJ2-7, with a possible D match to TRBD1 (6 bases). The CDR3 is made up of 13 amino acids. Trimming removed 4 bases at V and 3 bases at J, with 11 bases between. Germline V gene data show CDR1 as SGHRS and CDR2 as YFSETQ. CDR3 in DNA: TGCGCCAGCAGCCATGGACAGAACTACGAGCAGTACTTC. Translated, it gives CASSHGQNYEQYF.

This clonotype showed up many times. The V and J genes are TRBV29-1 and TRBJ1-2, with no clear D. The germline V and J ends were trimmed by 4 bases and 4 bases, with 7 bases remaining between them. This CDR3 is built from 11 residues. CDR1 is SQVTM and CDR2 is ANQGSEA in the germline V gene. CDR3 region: CSVGASYGYTF. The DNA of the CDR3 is TGCAGCGTTGGCGCGTCCTATGGCTACACCTTC.

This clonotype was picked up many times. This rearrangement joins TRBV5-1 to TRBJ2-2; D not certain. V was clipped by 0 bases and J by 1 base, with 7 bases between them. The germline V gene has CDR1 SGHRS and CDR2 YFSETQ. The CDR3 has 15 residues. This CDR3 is CASSLVAENTGELFF. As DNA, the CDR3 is TGCGCCAGCAGCTTGGTTGCCGAGAACACCGGGGAGCTGTTTTTT.